This TCR beta chain was retrieved from a study of blood T cells in healthy people across ages. V lost 0 bases and J 7 bases, leaving 7 bases between the germline ends. The germline V gene encodes CDR1 MNHNY and CDR2 SVGAGI (reference sequence). The CDR3 is 12 residues long. Comment on this clonotype: A read error may explain this, as a much larger clone is one base away.

The authors ran a second PCR of roughly 6 to 12 cycles using a sample-barcoded 5' primer and a J-beta primer mix. TCRdb reprocessed the 5' RACE reads with MiXCR, giving one entry per CDR3 protein. The sample lists roughly 900,000 distinct CDR3 sequences; roughly 48% were seen once. This TCR derives from a man aged 25 to 40 in good health. Sample: blood. V usage is TRBV6-6 and J usage is TRBJ2-7; unclear D gene. The chain's CDR3 is CASSYSAHEQYF. The CDR3 DNA sequence: TGTGCCAGCAGTTACTCCGCCCATGAGCAGTACTTC.